What follows are 18 T cell receptor beta chains derived from one specimen sequenced in a study of cytomegalovirus exposure and HLA in healthy donors (dated by TCRdb to about 2017). Receptors were amplified or captured by the immunoSEQ multiplex PCR assay. The multiplex PCR relied on a mix of 60 forward primers for TCR Vbeta segments and 13 reverse primers for TCR Jbeta segments. Not all clones reach the TCRdb copy of this immuneACCESS table, which keeps in-frame sequences only. Checked studies attribute under half of the gap to unresolved V genes and leave the rest unexplained. The table for this sample lists about 110,000 clones; approximately 70% of them were counted only once. The ten top clones hold roughly 9% of the sample. Sequenced material: PBMCs. These receptors all stem from a man aged 30 to 45 in good health and CMV-seropositive.

The chain links TRBV27 to TRBJ2-3; the D gene is possibly TRBD2 (6 bases). V lost 4 bases, J lost 4 bases, and 9 bases lay in between. CDR1 and CDR2 from the germline V gene are MNHEY and SMNVEV (reference sequence). This CDR3 spans 13 amino acids. CDR3 sequence (DNA): TGTGCCAGCAGTTGGGGGGTGCCAGATACGCAGTATTTT. Protein: CASSWGVPDTQYF.

CDR3 sequence reads: CASSDRPGTGGEKLFF. Written as DNA, the CDR3 is TGTGCCAGCAGTGACCGGCCCGGGACAGGGGGTGAAAAACTGTTTTTT. The chain employs TRBV25-1 and TRBJ1-4; 11 bases are a match to TRBD1. The length of the CDR3 is 16 residues. Trimming cost V 3 bases and J 7 bases; bases outside gene matches: 7. Germline V CDR1 and CDR2: MGHDK, SYGVNS.

This chain connects TRBV25-1 to TRBJ2-1, with a possible D match to TRBD1 (5 bases). Looked up from germline, CDR1 is MGHDK and CDR2 is SYGVNS. This CDR3 comprises 17 residues. The germline V and J ends were trimmed by 0 bases and 6 bases, with 18 bases remaining between them. CDR3: CASSEYFTGTPGNEQFF. CDR3 nucleotide sequence: TGTGCCAGCAGTGAATATTTTACAGGAACCCCAGGCAATGAGCAGTTCTTC.

The rearrangement uses TRBV7-9 and TRBJ1-2; D possibly corresponds to TRBD1 (5 bases). Trimming took off 5 bases at V and 6 bases at J, with 16 bases between the two ends. From germline, CDR1 is SEHNR and CDR2 FQNEAQ (reference sequence). There are 14 residues in the CDR3. In DNA, the CDR3 is TGTGCCAGCAGCCTGGACACACGTTTCCATGGCTACACCTTC. Protein sequence: CASSLDTRFHGYTF.

The chain recombines TRBV6-1 with TRBJ1-4; the match to TRBD1 covers 8 bases. Germline V gene lookup returns CDR1 MNHNS and CDR2 SASEGT. V lost 7 bases, J lost 7 bases, and 11 bases stayed unmatched. This CDR3 has 15 residues. CDR3 in amino acids: CASTLGQGGPEKLFF. The CDR3 DNA reads as TGTGCCAGCACGCTCGGACAGGGAGGACCTGAAAAACTGTTTTTT.

As concerns this clone: Compared with germline, one end of the junction differs, possibly owing to a read error. V is TRBV7-3 and J is TRBJ2-3, with D perhaps matching TRBD1 (6 bases). From germline, CDR1 is SGHTA and CDR2 FQGTGA. The CDR3 consists of 15 residues. The CDR3 loop reads CASSLIFQGPDMQYF. The CDR3 DNA follows: TGTGCCAGCAGCTTAATATTTCAGGGGCCAGATATGCAGTATTTT.

The chain has TRBV19 and TRBJ2-7; 8 bases align to TRBD1. V shed 1 base and J 4 bases; nucleotides not matched to a gene: 3. This CDR3 has 14 amino acids. Germline V lookup: CDR1 LNHDA, CDR2 SQIVND (reference sequence). The CDR3 DNA follows: TGTGCCAGTAGTATAGCAGGGGGCGCTTACGAGCAGTACTTC. It yields the protein CASSIAGGAYEQYF.

This clone came up a few times. The V call is TRBV5-1, the J call TRBJ1-6, with D unresolved. The length of the CDR3 is 15 residues. Trimming removed 3 bases from V and 0 bases from J, with 7 bases in between. Germline values: CDR1 SGHRS, CDR2 YFSETQ. The CDR3 here is CASSWESSYNSPLHF. Here the CDR3 DNA reads TGCGCCAGCAGCTGGGAGAGCTCCTATAATTCACCCCTCCACTTT.

This chain links TRBV7-9 with TRBJ2-7; the match to TRBD1 covers 9 bases. This CDR3 has 15 residues. Trimming took 5 bases from V and 5 from J; bases not matched to a gene: 10. Germline CDR1 is SEHNR and CDR2 is FQNEAQ (reference sequence). The CDR3 DNA sequence: TGTGCCAGCAGCCCCGGGACAGGGAGGGAAAACGAGCAGTACTTC. This sequence encodes CASSPGTGRENEQYF.

The V gene is TRBV28, the J gene TRBJ2-3; no definite D call. The CDR3 consists of 15 residues. Germline-derived CDR1 and CDR2 are MDHEN and SYDVKM. Trimming left V 6 bases short and J 2 bases short, with 15 bases between. The CDR3 reads CASSSPPSLTDTQYF. CDR3 bases: TGTGCCAGCAGCTCCCCCCCGTCCCTCACAGATACGCAGTATTTT.

This clone came up once. The chain recombines TRBV10-3 with TRBJ2-2, with 8 bases aligning to TRBD1. With V trimmed by 3 bases and J by 4 bases, 13 bases remained unmatched. Germline CDR1 and CDR2: ENHRY and SYGVKD. The CDR3 runs to 18 residues. This chain's CDR3 is CAISDSFPRTGTTGELFF. The CDR3 DNA reads TGTGCCATCAGTGATTCCTTCCCCCGGACAGGGACCACCGGGGAGCTGTTTTTT.

The V and J genes are TRBV9 and TRBJ1-1, with TRBD1 matching over 9 bases. This CDR3 is built from 16 residues. The germline V gene encodes CDR1 SGDLS and CDR2 YYNGEE. J gave up 4 bases and V 0 bases, and 7 bases lay outside the gene matches. CDR3 residues: CASSVGQGGSGTEAFF. The CDR3 DNA reads TGTGCCAGCAGCGTAGGACAGGGGGGGTCCGGCACTGAAGCTTTCTTT.

This clone has more than one count but fewer than ten. The CDR3 protein is CASSPPTTYGYTF. The CDR3 DNA is TGTGCCAGCTCACCACCTACAACGTACGGCTACACCTTC. The V and J genes are TRBV18 and TRBJ1-2; no clear D gene. V lost 0 bases and J 8 bases, leaving 10 bases between the germline ends. Per the germline V gene, CDR1 is KGHSH and CDR2 is LQKENI. This CDR3 has 13 amino acids.

V and J are TRBV7-2 and TRBJ2-3; perhaps TRBD2 as D (6 bases). Deletions cut 5 bases from V and 4 bases from J, with 19 bases between. This CDR3 region has 16 residues. CDR1 is SGHTA, CDR2 FQGNSA, per germline. CDR3 sequence (DNA): TGTGCCAGCAGCCTGCGGAGGGACTCACGGGCAGATACGCAGTATTTT. Translation: CASSLRRDSRADTQYF.

The chain employs TRBV27 and TRBJ2-7, with TRBD2 matching over 11 bases. The trim removed 2 bases at V and 4 bases at J, leaving 7 bases unmatched. Germline V gene sequence: CDR1 MNHEY, CDR2 SMNVEV (reference sequence). The CDR3 is 16 amino acids. CDR3 sequence: CASSLASSGGPYEQYF. The CDR3 nucleotides are TGTGCCAGCAGTTTAGCATCTAGCGGGGGGCCATACGAGCAGTACTTC.

CDR3 region: CASSRAGLDWNEQYF. The CDR3 nucleotides read TGTGCCAGCTCCCGTGCGGGATTGGATTGGAACGAGCAGTACTTC. The chain recombines TRBV6-5 with TRBJ2-7; a weak D match, TRBD2 (6 bases). CDR1 is MNHEY, CDR2 SVGAGI, per germline. The CDR3 loop spans 15 amino acids. V gave up 8 bases and J gave up 5 bases, with 22 bases separating them.

The chain carries TRBV5-1 and TRBJ2-5; 8 bases agree with TRBD1. This CDR3 is 15 amino acids long. Germline CDR1 is SGHRS and CDR2 is YFSETQ. V shed 4 bases, J shed 1 base, and the junction held 6 bases outside the gene matches. CDR3 residues: CASSPDRVGQETQYF. CDR3 sequence (DNA): TGCGCCAGCAGCCCGGACAGGGTGGGCCAAGAGACCCAGTACTTC.

The J gene is TRBJ1-1, the V gene TRBV20-1; no clear D gene. CDR1 and CDR2 from the germline V gene are DFQATT and SNEGSKA (reference sequence). The CDR3 is 11 amino acids. The ends were cut back, 6 bases at V and 11 bases at J, with 16 bases in the middle. The CDR3 spells CSAQTQVKAFF. For the CDR3, the DNA is TGCAGTGCCCAAACTCAGGTCAAGGCTTTCTTT.